The rows below give T cell receptor beta chains drawn from one sample of a study of T cell changes during pregnancy in multiple sclerosis. This table comes from immunoSEQ multiplex PCR, and its TCRdb copy is limited to in-frame clones, with some not included. This repertoire shows 45,000 to 60,000 clones, approximately 92% found once; its top ten account for approximately 8.3%. Source: CD8+ T cells from peripheral blood mononuclear cells, taken in the second trimester of pregnancy. All receptors derive from a female donor with multiple sclerosis, enrolled in a pregnancy study. Both conserved end residues are part of each CDR3. The D gene is left open where the match is weak. Part of the rows lack a size; the others show once, few, many or a class for expanded clones.

d_gene: -
abundance: -
v_gene: TRBV15
j_gene: TRBJ2-4
CDR3nt: TGTGCCACCAGCGGGGGCCGGGGAGTTACCACCATGATAGCCAAAAACATTCAGTACTTC
CDR3aa: CATSGGRGVTTMIAKNIQYF

d_gene: -
abundance: -
v_gene: TRBV7-8
j_gene: TRBJ2-7
CDR3nt: TGTGCCAGCAGCTTAGCTTACGACAGCTCCTACGAGCAGTACTTC
CDR3aa: CASSLAYDSSYEQYF

d_gene: -
abundance: -
v_gene: TRBV5-4
j_gene: TRBJ2-2
CDR3nt: TGTGCCAGCACCTCCGAAGGGGACACCGGGGAGCTGTTTTTT
CDR3aa: CASTSEGDTGELFF

d_gene: -
abundance: -
v_gene: TRBV9
j_gene: TRBJ1-4
CDR3nt: TGTGCCAGCAGCGTAGAAGGAGGAGGTGAAAAACTGTTTTTT
CDR3aa: CASSVEGGGEKLFF

d_gene: -
abundance: once
v_gene: TRBV4-1
j_gene: TRBJ1-2
CDR3nt: TGCGCCAGCAGCCAAGGCCAGGGTTATGGCTACACCTTC
CDR3aa: CASSQGQGYGYTF

d_gene: -
abundance: -
v_gene: TRBV19
j_gene: TRBJ1-2
CDR3nt: TGTGCCAGTAGTATAGGGGCCCAGGCCTATGGCTACACCTTC
CDR3aa: CASSIGAQAYGYTF

d_gene: TRBD1
abundance: -
v_gene: TRBV7-8
j_gene: TRBJ2-4
CDR3nt: TGTGCCAGCAGTCGACAGGGGGGCCAAAACATTCAGTACTTC
CDR3aa: CASSRQGGQNIQYF

d_gene: -
abundance: -
v_gene: TRBV15
j_gene: TRBJ1-3
CDR3nt: TGTGCCACCAGCAGAGCCCTGGAGGGCACTGGAAACACCATATATTTT
CDR3aa: CATSRALEGTGNTIYF

d_gene: -
abundance: -
v_gene: TRBV19
j_gene: TRBJ2-7
CDR3nt: TGTGCCAGTAGTGGTGACAGTAACACCTACGAGCAGTACTTC
CDR3aa: CASSGDSNTYEQYF

d_gene: -
abundance: -
v_gene: TRBV27
j_gene: TRBJ2-5
CDR3nt: TGTGCCAGCAGTTTAGATAGGGGAGAGACCCAGTACTTC
CDR3aa: CASSLDRGETQYF

d_gene: -
abundance: -
v_gene: TRBV10-3
j_gene: TRBJ2-1
CDR3nt: TGTGCCATCAGTGATTCGGGCAATGAGCAGTTCTTC
CDR3aa: CAISDSGNEQFF

d_gene: -
abundance: -
v_gene: TRBV27
j_gene: TRBJ2-2
CDR3nt: TGTGCCAGCAGTTTCGGCGTACCGGGCACCGGGGAGCTGTTTTTT
CDR3aa: CASSFGVPGTGELFF

d_gene: -
abundance: -
v_gene: TRBV5-6
j_gene: TRBJ1-1
CDR3nt: TGTGCCAGCAGCTTGGCTACCTCTGAAGCTTTCTTT
CDR3aa: CASSLATSEAFF

d_gene: -
abundance: -
v_gene: TRBV6-5
j_gene: TRBJ1-1
CDR3nt: TGTGCCAGCAGTTACCACAGAACAGGGAACACTGAAGCTTTCTTT
CDR3aa: CASSYHRTGNTEAFF

d_gene: -
abundance: -
v_gene: TRBV30
j_gene: TRBJ2-7
CDR3nt: TGTGCCTGTTACCGGGACTCCTCCTACGAGCAGTACTTC
CDR3aa: CACYRDSSYEQYF

d_gene: TRBD1
abundance: -
v_gene: TRBV7-8
j_gene: TRBJ2-2
CDR3nt: TGTGCCAGCAGCCCAGGGGGATCGAACACCGGGGAGCTGTTTTTT
CDR3aa: CASSPGGSNTGELFF

d_gene: -
abundance: -
v_gene: TRBV7-9
j_gene: TRBJ1-1
CDR3nt: TGTGCCAGCAGCTTAGCGCCAGGGAACACTGAAGCTTTCTTT
CDR3aa: CASSLAPGNTEAFF

d_gene: TRBD2
abundance: -
v_gene: TRBV19
j_gene: TRBJ2-2
CDR3nt: TGTGCCAGTGAATATAGCGGGAGTGGTACCGGGGAGCTGTTTTTT
CDR3aa: CASEYSGSGTGELFF

d_gene: -
abundance: -
v_gene: TRBV11-3
j_gene: TRBJ2-1
CDR3nt: TGTGCCAGCAGCATTGACTCCTCAGGGAATGAGCAGTTCTTC
CDR3aa: CASSIDSSGNEQFF

d_gene: TRBD1
abundance: -
v_gene: TRBV5-8
j_gene: TRBJ1-1
CDR3nt: TGTGCCAGCAGCAATTGGGGACAGGGGAACACTGAAGCTTTCTTT
CDR3aa: CASSNWGQGNTEAFF

d_gene: TRBD2
abundance: -
v_gene: TRBV27
j_gene: TRBJ2-3
CDR3nt: TGTGCCAGCAGTTTGTACTCTAGCGGGGGAAGCACAGATACGCAGTATTTT
CDR3aa: CASSLYSSGGSTDTQYF

d_gene: TRBD2
abundance: -
v_gene: TRBV7-8
j_gene: TRBJ2-2
CDR3nt: TGTGCCAGCAGCCAAAGACTAGCGGGGGGAGGAGCGAACACCGGGGAGCTGTTTTTT
CDR3aa: CASSQRLAGGGANTGELFF

d_gene: -
abundance: -
v_gene: TRBV4-1
j_gene: TRBJ1-2
CDR3nt: TGCGCCAGCGGACAGTCGGGGTCCTATGGCTACACCTTC
CDR3aa: CASGQSGSYGYTF

d_gene: -
abundance: -
v_gene: TRBV27
j_gene: TRBJ1-1
CDR3nt: TGTGCCAGCAGTTCCATATTGGCACAGAGCCACACTGAAGCTTTCTTT
CDR3aa: CASSSILAQSHTEAFF

d_gene: -
abundance: -
v_gene: TRBV2
j_gene: TRBJ1-2
CDR3nt: TGTGCCAGCAGCCCGATTGCAGTTCCGGTTACTATGGGCTACACCTTC
CDR3aa: CASSPIAVPVTMGYTF

d_gene: -
abundance: -
v_gene: TRBV13
j_gene: TRBJ1-5
CDR3nt: TGTGCCAGCAGCTTAGGCCTGGGGACAAACAGCAATCAGCCCCAGCATTTT
CDR3aa: CASSLGLGTNSNQPQHF

d_gene: TRBD1
abundance: -
v_gene: TRBV19
j_gene: TRBJ1-2
CDR3nt: TGTGCCAGTAGTATAGTAGGGACAGATAACTATGGCTACACCTTC
CDR3aa: CASSIVGTDNYGYTF

d_gene: -
abundance: once
v_gene: TRBV5-6
j_gene: TRBJ2-7
CDR3nt: TGTGCCAGCAGAGACGGCGGCGAGCAGTACTTC
CDR3aa: CASRDGGEQYF

d_gene: TRBD1
abundance: -
v_gene: TRBV7-9
j_gene: TRBJ2-3
CDR3nt: TGTGCCAGCAGCTTATTTAGGGGGCGACGCACAGATACGCAGTATTTT
CDR3aa: CASSLFRGRRTDTQYF

d_gene: -
abundance: -
v_gene: TRBV13
j_gene: TRBJ1-4
CDR3nt: TGTGCCAGCAGCGGGGGGAGGAGAGAACTGTTTTTT
CDR3aa: CASSGGRRELFF

d_gene: TRBD2
abundance: -
v_gene: TRBV11-3
j_gene: TRBJ2-2
CDR3nt: TGTGCCAGCAGCTTATCTGAGCGGGAGAACACCGGGGAGCTGTTTTTT
CDR3aa: CASSLSERENTGELFF

d_gene: -
abundance: -
v_gene: TRBV5-1
j_gene: TRBJ2-2
CDR3nt: TGCGCCACCTGTGAATTGGGTCGGGGCACCGGGGAGCTGTTTTTT
CDR3aa: CATCELGRGTGELFF

d_gene: -
abundance: -
v_gene: TRBV18
j_gene: TRBJ2-7
CDR3nt: TGTGCCAGCTCACCCCGTGGACAGCGCTACGAGCAGTACTTC
CDR3aa: CASSPRGQRYEQYF

d_gene: -
abundance: -
v_gene: TRBV6-6
j_gene: TRBJ1-6
CDR3nt: TGTGCCAGCATTCTGAACGGGCTGGAGGATTCACCCCTCCACTTT
CDR3aa: CASILNGLEDSPLHF

d_gene: TRBD1
abundance: few
v_gene: TRBV7-9
j_gene: TRBJ1-2
CDR3nt: TGTGCCAGCAGCTATCCTACAGGGGGCCCCTATGGCTACACCTTC
CDR3aa: CASSYPTGGPYGYTF

d_gene: -
abundance: few
v_gene: TRBV19
j_gene: TRBJ1-1
CDR3nt: TGTGCCAGTAGTATGCAATCTACGTGGACTGAAGCTTTCTTT
CDR3aa: CASSMQSTWTEAFF

d_gene: -
abundance: -
v_gene: TRBV5-1
j_gene: TRBJ2-5
CDR3nt: TGCGCCAGCAGCTTGGGTCGGGGGATCCCTCCTGAGGAGACCCAGTACTTC
CDR3aa: CASSLGRGIPPEETQYF

d_gene: TRBD2
abundance: -
v_gene: TRBV7-6
j_gene: TRBJ2-3
CDR3nt: TGTGCCAGCAGCTCCCCTGCTAGCGGGGGGGGGCCAGGAGATACGCAGTATTTT
CDR3aa: CASSSPASGGGPGDTQYF

d_gene: TRBD1
abundance: once
v_gene: TRBV29-1
j_gene: TRBJ1-2
CDR3nt: TGCAGCGCCGAGACAGGGGAAAACTATGGCTACACCTTC
CDR3aa: CSAETGENYGYTF

d_gene: -
abundance: once
v_gene: TRBV7-6
j_gene: TRBJ2-1
CDR3nt: TGTGCCAGCAGCTTAGCAGGGGGTGAGCAGTTCTTC
CDR3aa: CASSLAGGEQFF

d_gene: TRBD1
abundance: -
v_gene: TRBV19
j_gene: TRBJ2-2
CDR3nt: TGTGCCAGTAGTACCCGGACAGGGGAAATGGCCGGGGAGCTGTTTTTT
CDR3aa: CASSTRTGEMAGELFF

d_gene: -
abundance: -
v_gene: TRBV9
j_gene: TRBJ2-1
CDR3nt: TGTGCCAGCAAACCTCCCCGGTCGGATGAGCAGTTCTTC
CDR3aa: CASKPPRSDEQFF

d_gene: -
abundance: -
v_gene: TRBV13
j_gene: TRBJ1-2
CDR3nt: TGTGCCAGCAGAGACGGGAGAGACTATGGCTACACCTTC
CDR3aa: CASRDGRDYGYTF

d_gene: -
abundance: once
v_gene: TRBV5-6
j_gene: TRBJ1-1
CDR3nt: TGTGCCAGCAGCTTGGGAGACATGAACACTGAAGCTTTCTTT
CDR3aa: CASSLGDMNTEAFF

d_gene: -
abundance: -
v_gene: TRBV2
j_gene: TRBJ2-7
CDR3nt: TGTGCCAGCAGACAGGGCCTTCAAAGCTCCTACGAGCAGTACTTC
CDR3aa: CASRQGLQSSYEQYF

d_gene: TRBD2
abundance: -
v_gene: TRBV4-1
j_gene: TRBJ2-7
CDR3nt: TGCGCCAGCAGCCAAGATTTTGGGGGGGCCTACGAGCAGTACTTC
CDR3aa: CASSQDFGGAYEQYF

d_gene: -
abundance: -
v_gene: TRBV9
j_gene: TRBJ2-3
CDR3nt: TGTGCCAGCAGCGTAGGGGCGCGGGATTTCACAGATACGCAGTATTTT
CDR3aa: CASSVGARDFTDTQYF

d_gene: -
abundance: -
v_gene: TRBV9
j_gene: TRBJ2-7
CDR3nt: TGTGCCAGCAGCGTTGGGGAGGGGGGCGCACCGGTGGGGGGCGAGCAGTACTTC
CDR3aa: CASSVGEGGAPVGGEQYF

d_gene: TRBD2
abundance: -
v_gene: TRBV2
j_gene: TRBJ2-7
CDR3nt: TGTGCCAGCAGCCCCCCAGCGGGGGGGCCCTACGAGCAGTACTTC
CDR3aa: CASSPPAGGPYEQYF

d_gene: -
abundance: -
v_gene: TRBV13
j_gene: TRBJ2-7
CDR3nt: TGTGCCAGCAGCCCGACAGGCCCCCTGTCCGAGCAGTACTTC
CDR3aa: CASSPTGPLSEQYF

d_gene: -
abundance: -
v_gene: TRBV7-7
j_gene: TRBJ2-1
CDR3nt: TGTGCTAGCAGCTTCGGACTTTACAATGAGCAGTTCTTC
CDR3aa: CASSFGLYNEQFF

d_gene: TRBD1
abundance: -
v_gene: TRBV11-1
j_gene: TRBJ1-1
CDR3nt: TGTGCCAGCAGCCCCGGGACAGGAGTGGGGGCGAACACTGAAGCTTTCTTT
CDR3aa: CASSPGTGVGANTEAFF

d_gene: TRBD1
abundance: -
v_gene: TRBV29-1
j_gene: TRBJ1-2
CDR3nt: TGCAGCGTAGATCGGACAGGGAACGATTATGGCTACACCTTC
CDR3aa: CSVDRTGNDYGYTF

d_gene: -
abundance: -
v_gene: TRBV2
j_gene: TRBJ1-6
CDR3nt: TGTGCCAGCTTGGGGGCCCACACACTACTAAATTCACCCCTCCACTTT
CDR3aa: CASLGAHTLLNSPLHF

d_gene: -
abundance: -
v_gene: TRBV9
j_gene: TRBJ2-3
CDR3nt: TGTGCCAGCAGCGAGGCGGGGTCCCCCCAGGATACGCAGTATTTT
CDR3aa: CASSEAGSPQDTQYF

d_gene: -
abundance: -
v_gene: TRBV9
j_gene: TRBJ2-3
CDR3nt: TGTGCCAGCAGCTCGGGTTCTAGCACAGATACGCAGTATTTT
CDR3aa: CASSSGSSTDTQYF

d_gene: TRBD2
abundance: -
v_gene: TRBV2
j_gene: TRBJ2-5
CDR3nt: TGTGCCAGCCGCGGGGGGCCGCGGGAGACCCAGTACTTC
CDR3aa: CASRGGPRETQYF

d_gene: -
abundance: -
v_gene: TRBV19
j_gene: TRBJ1-5
CDR3nt: TGTGCCAGTAGTATAGATTCGGAGCACAACGAATATAGCAATCAGCCCCAGCATTTT
CDR3aa: CASSIDSEHNEYSNQPQHF

d_gene: -
abundance: -
v_gene: TRBV7-7
j_gene: TRBJ2-3
CDR3nt: TGTGCTAGCAGCTTATTCCGGGGTGGAGATACGCAGTATTTT
CDR3aa: CASSLFRGGDTQYF